This TCR beta chain comes out of a study of beta chain features in type 1 diabetes. The overall study: The patients were much like the healthy donors in age, gender and cell yields.

As regards this clone: Its antigen is undetermined.

The CDR3 contains 18 residues. Germline CDR1 and CDR2: SGDLS and YYNGEE. The J segment lost 4 bases and the V segment lost 3 bases, leaving 8 bases of the junction unmatched. Since all of the isolated RNA was reverse transcribed, expressed TCRB transcripts were what got sequenced. Method: immunoSEQ multiplex PCR; TCRdb's copy keeps in-frame clones and lacks some. The table has 300,000 to 350,000 clones, 13% seen once. The study's findings and limits: A moderate, significant TCRB CDR3 shortening appeared in type 1 diabetes across four CD4+ subsets.

The V and J genes are TRBV9 and TRBJ2-2, with 14 bases matching TRBD2. Sequenced sample: naive CD4+ T cells from blood. The receptor was derived from a woman between 18 and 30 years old with type 1 diabetes. DNA of the CDR3: TGTGCCAGCAGCGCTGGGACTAGCGGGAGACTTGTCACCGGGGAGCTGTTTTTT. Translation: CASSAGTSGRLVTGELFF. Drawing the rest from reference TRBV9 and TRBJ2-2, the complete variable domain is DSGVTQTPKHLITATGQRVTLRCSPRSGDLSVYWYQQSLDQGLQFLIQYYNGEERAKGNILERFSAQQFPDLHSELNLSSLELGDSALYFCASSAGTSGRLVTGELFFGEGSRLTVL.